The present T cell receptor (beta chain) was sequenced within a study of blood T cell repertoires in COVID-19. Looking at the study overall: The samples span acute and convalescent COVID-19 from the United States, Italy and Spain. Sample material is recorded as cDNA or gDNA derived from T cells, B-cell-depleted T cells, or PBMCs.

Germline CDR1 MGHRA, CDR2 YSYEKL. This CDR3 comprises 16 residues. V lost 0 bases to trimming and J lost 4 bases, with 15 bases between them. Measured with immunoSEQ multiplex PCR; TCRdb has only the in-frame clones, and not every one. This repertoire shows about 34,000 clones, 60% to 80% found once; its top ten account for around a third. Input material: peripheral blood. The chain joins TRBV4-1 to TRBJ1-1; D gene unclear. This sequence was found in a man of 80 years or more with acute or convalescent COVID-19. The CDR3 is CASSQDPTRGATEAFF. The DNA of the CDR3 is TGCGCCAGCAGCCAAGATCCGACACGGGGAGCCACTGAAGCTTTCTTT.